The 20 T cell receptor beta chains presented below share a single source sample, sequenced in a study of T cells in Graves' hyperthyroidism and ophthalmopathy. RNA transcripts were the template for amplifying TCR beta CDR3 regions. First-round RT-PCR with HTBI primers amplified the TCR CDR3 region. TCRdb ran MiXCR on the multiplex PCR reads and lists one entry per CDR3 protein. The sample holds hundreds of thousands of distinct CDR3 sequences, 13% to 15% seen once. The sequenced sample consisted of blood. Receptors originate from a woman aged 18-29 years with Graves' hyperthyroidism.

This clonotype has ten or more counts. The rearrangement links TRBV2 to TRBJ2-3, with D maybe TRBD1 (6 bases). V lost 6 bases and J 2 bases, leaving 15 bases between the germline ends. CDR1 SNHLY and CDR2 FYNNEI come from the germline V gene. This CDR3 has 15 residues. DNA for the CDR3: TGTGCCAGCAGCGAGACAGGCCCTTTCACAGATACGCAGTATTTT. Translation: CASSETGPFTDTQYF.

This clonotype has only a few counts. CDR3 DNA sequence: TGTGCCAGTAGTCCCGGGGGGCGAGTAGCTTTCTTT. Translated: CASSPGGRVAFF. This rearrangement joins TRBV19 to TRBJ1-1, with D possibly being TRBD1 (6 bases). CDR3 length: 12 amino acids. V lost 5 bases to trimming and J lost 10 bases, with 14 bases between them. Germline V CDR1 and CDR2: LNHDA, SQIVND (reference sequence).

The sample holds many counts of this clonotype. This chain uses TRBV11-2 with TRBJ2-1, with 11 bases matching TRBD1. From germline, CDR1 is SGHAT and CDR2 FQNNGV. This CDR3 contains 20 residues. The ends lost 5 bases at V and 9 bases at J; junction bases unmatched: 24. DNA of the CDR3: TGTGCCAGCAGCGTCTCCGGACAGGGGGCGATGTACGGGAATTTCGGTGAGCAGTTCTTC. This gives the protein CASSVSGQGAMYGNFGEQFF.

This clonotype has ten or more counts. The gene calls are TRBV30 and TRBJ1-1; the D is unclear. Trimming shortened V by 5 bases and J by 4 bases, and 14 bases separated the two germline ends. Per the germline V gene, CDR1 is GTSNPN and CDR2 is SVGIG (reference sequence). The CDR3 runs to 13 residues. The CDR3 DNA reads TGTGCCTGGGTCTATTCGTGGGGCACTGAAGCTTTCTTT. It specifies CAWVYSWGTEAFF.

This clonotype has a count of ten or more. The chain is built from TRBV20-1 and TRBJ2-1, with 10 bases matching TRBD2. Germline V lookup: CDR1 DFQATT, CDR2 SNEGSKA (reference sequence). This CDR3 spans 15 amino acids. The junction had 5 bases not matched to a gene; V was cut back by 0 bases and J by 6 bases. This CDR3 reads CSAREPSGSINEQFF. CDR3 sequence (DNA): TGCAGTGCTAGAGAGCCTAGCGGGAGTATCAATGAGCAGTTCTTC.

The genes are TRBV4-1 and TRBJ1-2, with a tentative D call TRBD1 (6 bases). CDR3 length: 15 amino acids. Trimming removed 0 bases at V and 4 bases at J, with 12 bases between. Germline CDR1 MGHRA, CDR2 YSYEKL. This chain's CDR3 is CASSQDFQGTYGYTF. CDR3 coding DNA: TGCGCCAGCAGCCAAGATTTTCAGGGGACCTATGGCTACACCTTC.

V is TRBV6-4 and J is TRBJ2-3, with TRBD1 matching over 7 bases. CDR1 and CDR2 (germline): MRHNA, SNTAGT. This CDR3 has 15 amino acids. The J segment lost 1 base and the V segment lost 5 bases, leaving 6 bases of the junction unmatched. The CDR3 region is CASSPTGVRTDTQYF. For the CDR3, the DNA is TGTGCCAGCAGTCCCACAGGGGTCCGCACAGATACGCAGTATTTT.

This clonotype was recorded at least ten times. J is TRBJ2-7 and V is TRBV13, with a possible D match to TRBD1 (6 bases). CDR1 is PRHDT and CDR2 is FYEKMQ in the germline V gene (reference sequence). Deletions cut 0 bases from V and 4 bases from J, with 10 bases between. The CDR3 totals 14 residues. Here the CDR3 reads CASSLGWGPYEQYF. CDR3 nucleotides: TGTGCCAGCAGCTTAGGGTGGGGGCCGTACGAGCAGTACTTC.

The chain is built from TRBV5-4 and TRBJ1-1; 7 bases map to TRBD1. This CDR3 spans 13 amino acids. The trim removed 5 bases at V and 7 bases at J, leaving 8 bases unmatched. Germline CDR1 and CDR2: SGHNT and YYREEE (reference sequence). For the CDR3, the DNA is TGTGCCAGCAGGTTTGGGACAGAGGGTGAAGCTTTCTTT. This codes for CASRFGTEGEAFF.

This clonotype was found many times. The junction does not match germline at one end; this may be a read error. V usage is TRBV20-1 and J usage is TRBJ1-2; D is unresolved. CDR1 is DFQATT, CDR2 SNEGSKA, per germline (reference sequence). The CDR3 has 12 amino acids. The CDR3 region has the DNA TGCAGTGCGAGAGGACCGTCATCTGGCTACACCTTC. Amino acids: CSARGPSSGYTF.

The table lists this clonotype with many counts. The rearrangement joins TRBV5-8 to TRBJ2-7, with 9 bases that match TRBD1. Germline V gene lookup returns CDR1 SGHTS and CDR2 YDEGEE. CDR3 length: 14 residues. After removal of 0 bases from V and 5 bases from J, the junction contained 3 bases not matched to a gene. The CDR3 region is CASSLVGQGDEQYF. The CDR3 DNA reads as TGTGCCAGCAGCTTGGTGGGACAGGGCGACGAGCAGTACTTC.

At least ten counts were recorded for this clonotype. This sequence joins TRBV20-1 and TRBJ2-5; 7 nucleotides line up with TRBD1. The V segment lost 0 bases and the J segment 6 bases; nucleotides outside the gene matches: 7. The CDR3 is made up of 14 amino acids. CDR1 and CDR2 from the germline V gene are DFQATT and SNEGSKA (reference sequence). The CDR3 coding sequence is TGCAGTGCTAGAGATGAAACAGGGGTGAAGACCCAGTACTTC. Its translation: CSARDETGVKTQYF.

In this sample, this clonotype turned up many times. The J gene is TRBJ1-1, the V gene TRBV7-9; D uncertain. This CDR3 is built from 18 residues. Germline V gene sequence: CDR1 SEHNR, CDR2 FQNEAQ (reference sequence). The V and J ends lost 1 base and 0 bases respectively, with 18 bases between them. The CDR3 is CASSLGWAGLTMNTEAFF. The CDR3 coding sequence is TGTGCCAGCAGCTTAGGATGGGCAGGCCTTACCATGAACACTGAAGCTTTCTTT.

The gene calls are TRBV6-1 and TRBJ2-1; TRBD1 agrees at 11 bases. Trimming took 4 bases from V and 8 from J; bases not matched to a gene: 10. Germline CDR1 reads MNHNS; CDR2 reads SASEGT. The length of the CDR3 is 16 residues. CDR3 in amino acids: CASSGIRDRGFDEQFF. The CDR3 DNA sequence: TGTGCCAGCAGTGGGATCCGGGACAGGGGGTTCGATGAGCAGTTCTTC.

V is TRBV6-1 and J is TRBJ2-7, with a possible D match to TRBD2 (5 bases). Germline CDR1 MNHNS, CDR2 SASEGT. This CDR3 region has 12 residues. The V end was cut by 8 bases, the J end by 4 bases, with 12 bases between. DNA for the CDR3: TGTGCCAGCCTCCGAAGGGAGTACGAGCAGTACTTC. It is translated as CASLRREYEQYF.

This clonotype has more than one count but fewer than ten. The rearrangement uses TRBV28 and TRBJ2-2, with TRBD2 matching 13 bases. The CDR3 consists of 18 residues. After removal of 6 bases from V and 7 bases from J, the junction contained 14 bases not matched to a gene. Germline V gene data show CDR1 as MDHEN and CDR2 as SYDVKM. The CDR3 DNA sequence: TGTGCCAGCAGGGGTATGCTTGGACTAGCGGGAGTGGACGGGGAGCTGTTTTTT. As protein: CASRGMLGLAGVDGELFF.

The V gene is TRBV5-1, the J gene TRBJ1-4; D is undetermined. This CDR3 has 12 residues. Germline loops: CDR1 SGHRS, CDR2 YFSETQ. V lost 4 bases and J 5 bases, leaving 6 bases between the germline ends. This CDR3 is CASSGPNEKLFF. The CDR3 DNA sequence: TGCGCCAGCAGCGGACCCAATGAAAAACTGTTTTTT.

This clonotype was counted ten times or more. The V call is TRBV7-9, the J call TRBJ2-1; possible D gene TRBD2, 5 bases. The CDR3 sequence is 17 residues long. Germline CDR1 SEHNR, CDR2 FQNEAQ (reference sequence). V was trimmed by 1 base and J by 0 bases, leaving 13 bases between them. The DNA for the CDR3 is TGTGCCAGCAGCTTAGAAGGTTTTGGGAGCTCCTACAATGAGCAGTTCTTC. It specifies CASSLEGFGSSYNEQFF.

This clonotype was observed many times. V and J are TRBV7-2 and TRBJ1-1; no clear D. Between the trimmed V and J ends, which lost 6 bases and 3 bases, there was a span of 14 bases. Germline V gene data show CDR1 as SGHTA and CDR2 as FQGNSA. CDR3 size: 14 residues. CDR3 residues: CASRFRPADTEAFF. The DNA for the CDR3 is TGTGCCAGCAGGTTCCGCCCCGCCGACACTGAAGCTTTCTTT.

This clonotype was recorded a few times. This chain links TRBV7-2 with TRBJ1-1; 11 nucleotides line up with TRBD1. The trim removed 4 bases at V and 1 base at J, leaving 2 bases unmatched. CDR1 SGHTA and CDR2 FQGNSA come from the germline V gene. The CDR3 covers 15 residues. The CDR3 sequence: CASSWGQGGNTEAFF. The CDR3, as DNA: TGTGCCAGCAGCTGGGGACAGGGGGGGAACACTGAAGCTTTCTTT.